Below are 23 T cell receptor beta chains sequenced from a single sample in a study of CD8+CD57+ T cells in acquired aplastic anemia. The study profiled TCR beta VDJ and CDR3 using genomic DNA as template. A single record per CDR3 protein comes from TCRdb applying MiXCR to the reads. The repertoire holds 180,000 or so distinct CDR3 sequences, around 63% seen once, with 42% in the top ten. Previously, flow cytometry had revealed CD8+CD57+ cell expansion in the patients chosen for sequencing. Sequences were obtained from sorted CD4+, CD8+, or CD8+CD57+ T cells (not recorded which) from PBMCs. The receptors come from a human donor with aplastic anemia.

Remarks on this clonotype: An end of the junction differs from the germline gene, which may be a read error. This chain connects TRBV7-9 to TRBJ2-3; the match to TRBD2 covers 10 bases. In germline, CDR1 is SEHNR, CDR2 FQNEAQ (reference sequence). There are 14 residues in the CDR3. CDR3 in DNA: TGCGCCAGCAGCACCGGACTAGCGGTGGATACGCAGTATTTT. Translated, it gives CASSTGLAVDTQYF. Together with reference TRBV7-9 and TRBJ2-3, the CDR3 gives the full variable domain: DTGVSQNPRHKITKRGQNVTFRCDPISEHNRLYWYRQTLGQGPEFLTYFQNEAQLEKSRLLSDRFSAERPKGSFSTLEIQRTEQGDSAMYLCASSTGLAVDTQYFGPGTRLTVL.

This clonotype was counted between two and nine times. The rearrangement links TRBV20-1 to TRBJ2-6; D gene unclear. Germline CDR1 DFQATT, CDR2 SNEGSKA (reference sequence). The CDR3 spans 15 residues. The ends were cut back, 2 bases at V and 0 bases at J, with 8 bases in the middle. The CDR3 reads CSARPTTSGANVLTF. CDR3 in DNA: TGCAGTGCTAGACCGACAACCTCTGGGGCCAACGTCCTGACTTTC.

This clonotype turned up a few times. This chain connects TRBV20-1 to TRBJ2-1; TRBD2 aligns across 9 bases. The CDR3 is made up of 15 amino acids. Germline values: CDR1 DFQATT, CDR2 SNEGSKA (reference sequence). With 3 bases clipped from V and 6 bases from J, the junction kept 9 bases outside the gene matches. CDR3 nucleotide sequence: TGCAGTGCTAGGCGCGGCGGGAGGGTCAGCAATGAGCAGTTCTTC. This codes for CSARRGGRVSNEQFF.

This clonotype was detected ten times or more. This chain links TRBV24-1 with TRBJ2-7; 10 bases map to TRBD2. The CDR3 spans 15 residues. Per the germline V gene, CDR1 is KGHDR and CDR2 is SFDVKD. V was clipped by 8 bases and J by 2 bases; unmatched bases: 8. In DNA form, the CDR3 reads TGTGCCACCAACTTCCTAGCGGGAGAGACCTACGAGCAGTACTTC. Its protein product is CATNFLAGETYEQYF.

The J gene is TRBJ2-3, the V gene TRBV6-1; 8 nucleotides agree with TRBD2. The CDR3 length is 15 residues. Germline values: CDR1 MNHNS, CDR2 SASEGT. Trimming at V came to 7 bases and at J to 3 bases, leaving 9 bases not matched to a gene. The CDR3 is CASMASGSLTDTQYF. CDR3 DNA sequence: TGTGCCAGCATGGCCAGCGGGAGTTTAACAGATACGCAGTATTTT.

For the CDR3, the DNA is TGTGCCAGCACCACCTCAATCGGGGGGACTTTGCTTGGCTACACCTTC. This encodes CASTTSIGGTLLGYTF. The rearrangement uses TRBV7-9 and TRBJ1-2; the D gene is possibly TRBD1 (5 bases). The germline CDR1 and CDR2 sequences are SEHNR and FQNEAQ (reference sequence). Trimming cost V 7 bases and J 7 bases, with 25 bases left between them. The CDR3 runs to 16 residues.

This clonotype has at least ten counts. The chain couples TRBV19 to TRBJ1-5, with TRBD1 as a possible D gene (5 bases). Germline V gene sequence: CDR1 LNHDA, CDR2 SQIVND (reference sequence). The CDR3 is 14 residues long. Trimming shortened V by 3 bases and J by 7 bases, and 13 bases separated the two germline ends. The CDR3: CASSIIQGGQPQHF. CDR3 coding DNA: TGTGCCAGTAGTATTATTCAGGGAGGACAGCCCCAGCATTTT.

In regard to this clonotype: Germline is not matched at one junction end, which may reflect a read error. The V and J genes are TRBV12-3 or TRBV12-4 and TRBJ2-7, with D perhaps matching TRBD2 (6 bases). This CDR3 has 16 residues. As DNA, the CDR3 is TGCGCCAGCAGCTTGGCCGGGAGTCCCGGGAGTTACGAGCAGTACTTC. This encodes CASSLAGSPGSYEQYF.

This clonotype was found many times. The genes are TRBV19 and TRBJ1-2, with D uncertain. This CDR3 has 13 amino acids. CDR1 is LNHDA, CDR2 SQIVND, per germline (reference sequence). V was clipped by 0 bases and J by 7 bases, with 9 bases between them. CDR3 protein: CASSIDLGSGYTF. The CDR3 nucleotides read TGTGCCAGTAGTATAGATCTGGGGAGTGGCTACACCTTC.

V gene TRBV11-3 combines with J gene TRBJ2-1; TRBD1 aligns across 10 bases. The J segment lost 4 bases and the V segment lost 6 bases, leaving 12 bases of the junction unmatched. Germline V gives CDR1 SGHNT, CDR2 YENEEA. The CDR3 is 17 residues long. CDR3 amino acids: CASSPKPGTGAYNEQFF. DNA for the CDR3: TGTGCCAGCAGTCCTAAACCCGGGACAGGGGCATACAATGAGCAGTTCTTC.

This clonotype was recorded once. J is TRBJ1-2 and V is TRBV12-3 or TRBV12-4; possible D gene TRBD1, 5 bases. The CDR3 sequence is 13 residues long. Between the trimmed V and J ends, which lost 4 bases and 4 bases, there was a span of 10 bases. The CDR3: CASSYDSTYGYTF. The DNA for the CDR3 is TGTGCCAGCAGTTATGACAGCACCTATGGCTACACCTTC.

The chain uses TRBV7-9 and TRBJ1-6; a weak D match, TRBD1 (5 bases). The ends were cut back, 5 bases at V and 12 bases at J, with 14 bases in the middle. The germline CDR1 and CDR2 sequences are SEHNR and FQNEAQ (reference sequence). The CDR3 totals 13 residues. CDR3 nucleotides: TGTGCCAGCAGCCCAGGGACGGCCCAACCCCTCCACTTT. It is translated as CASSPGTAQPLHF. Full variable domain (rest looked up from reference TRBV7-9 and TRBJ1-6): DTGVSQNPRHKITKRGQNVTFRCDPISEHNRLYWYRQTLGQGPEFLTYFQNEAQLEKSRLLSDRFSAERPKGSFSTLEIQRTEQGDSAMYLCASSPGTAQPLHFGNGTRLTVT.

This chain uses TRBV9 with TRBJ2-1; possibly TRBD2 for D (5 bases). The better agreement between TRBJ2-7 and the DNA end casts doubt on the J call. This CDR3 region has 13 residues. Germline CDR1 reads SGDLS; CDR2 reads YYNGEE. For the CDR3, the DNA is TGTGCCAGCAGCGTAGAGAGGGCAGATGAGCAGTACTTC. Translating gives CASSVERADEQYF.

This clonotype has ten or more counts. For the CDR3, the DNA is TGTGCCAGCAGTTTAGAGGGAGGGGGCACAGATACGCAGTATTTT. It specifies CASSLEGGGTDTQYF. This chain links TRBV12-3 or TRBV12-4 with TRBJ2-3, with 7 bases lining up with TRBD2. CDR3 length: 15 amino acids. V dropped 1 base and J dropped 1; count of bases not matched to a gene: 2.

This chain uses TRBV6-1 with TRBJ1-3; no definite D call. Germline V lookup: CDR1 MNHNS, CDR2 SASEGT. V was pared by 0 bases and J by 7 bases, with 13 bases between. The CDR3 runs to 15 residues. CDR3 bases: TGTGCCAGCAGTGAAGCGGGGTCAGAAGGCAACACCATATATTTT. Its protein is CASSEAGSEGNTIYF.

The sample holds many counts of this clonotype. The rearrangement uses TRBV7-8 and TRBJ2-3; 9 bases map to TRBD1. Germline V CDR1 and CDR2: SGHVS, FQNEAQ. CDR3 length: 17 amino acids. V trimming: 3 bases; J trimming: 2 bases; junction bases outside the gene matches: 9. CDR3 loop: CASSFSGDREVTDTQYF. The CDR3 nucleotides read TGTGCCAGCAGCTTCTCAGGGGACAGGGAGGTCACAGATACGCAGTATTTT. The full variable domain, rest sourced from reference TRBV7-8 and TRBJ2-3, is GAGVSQSPRYKVAKRGQDVALRCDPISGHVSLFWYQQALGQGPEFLTYFQNEAQLDKSGLPSDRFFAERPEGSVSTLKIQRTQQEDSAVYLCASSFSGDREVTDTQYFGPGTRLTVL.

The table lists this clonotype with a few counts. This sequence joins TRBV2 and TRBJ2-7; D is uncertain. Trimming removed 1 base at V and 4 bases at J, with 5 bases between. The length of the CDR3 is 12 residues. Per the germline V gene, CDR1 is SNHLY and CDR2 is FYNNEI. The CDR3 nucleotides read TGTGCCAGCAGTGAAGAGAGGTACGAGCAGTACTTC. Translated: CASSEERYEQYF.

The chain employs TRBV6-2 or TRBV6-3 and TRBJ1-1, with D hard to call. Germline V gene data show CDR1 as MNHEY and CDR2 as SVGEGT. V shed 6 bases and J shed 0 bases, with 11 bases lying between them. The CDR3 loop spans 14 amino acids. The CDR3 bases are TGTGCCAGCAGAGAACACCTCTTGAACACTGAAGCTTTCTTT. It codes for CASREHLLNTEAFF.

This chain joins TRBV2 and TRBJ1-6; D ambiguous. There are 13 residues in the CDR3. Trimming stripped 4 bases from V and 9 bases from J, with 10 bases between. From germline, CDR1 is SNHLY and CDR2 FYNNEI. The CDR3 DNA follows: TGTGCCAGCAGTGGCGGCCAACGTTCACCCCTCCACTTT. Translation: CASSGGQRSPLHF.

The CDR3 is CASSLGGSATYEQYF. For the CDR3, the DNA is TGTGCCAGCAGCTTAGGAGGGAGCGCGACCTACGAGCAGTACTTC. The chain has TRBV7-3 and TRBJ2-7; weak D call: TRBD2 (6 bases). Germline V gene lookup returns CDR1 SGHTA and CDR2 FQGTGA. The V gene lost 2 bases and the J gene lost 2 bases, with 13 bases spanning the gap. The CDR3 extends over 15 amino acids.

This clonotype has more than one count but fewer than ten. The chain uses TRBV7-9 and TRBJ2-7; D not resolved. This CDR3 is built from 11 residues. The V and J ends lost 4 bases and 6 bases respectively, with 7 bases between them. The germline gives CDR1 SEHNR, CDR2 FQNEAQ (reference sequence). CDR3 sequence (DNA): TGTGCCAGCAGCTCTTCTTTCGAGCAGTACTTC. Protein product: CASSSSFEQYF.

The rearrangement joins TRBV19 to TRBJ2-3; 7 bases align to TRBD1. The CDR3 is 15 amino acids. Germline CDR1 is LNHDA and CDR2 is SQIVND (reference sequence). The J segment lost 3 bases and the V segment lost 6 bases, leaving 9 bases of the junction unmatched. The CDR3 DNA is TGTGCCAGTAGCAGAGGGACAGACGGTACAGATACGCAGTATTTT. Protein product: CASSRGTDGTDTQYF.

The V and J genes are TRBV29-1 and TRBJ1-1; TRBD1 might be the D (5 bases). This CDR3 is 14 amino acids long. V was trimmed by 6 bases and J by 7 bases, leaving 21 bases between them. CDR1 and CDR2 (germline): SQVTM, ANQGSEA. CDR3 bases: TGCAGCGTGGGGACCGCAGGGTGGCGAGATGAAGCTTTCTTT. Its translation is CSVGTAGWRDEAFF.